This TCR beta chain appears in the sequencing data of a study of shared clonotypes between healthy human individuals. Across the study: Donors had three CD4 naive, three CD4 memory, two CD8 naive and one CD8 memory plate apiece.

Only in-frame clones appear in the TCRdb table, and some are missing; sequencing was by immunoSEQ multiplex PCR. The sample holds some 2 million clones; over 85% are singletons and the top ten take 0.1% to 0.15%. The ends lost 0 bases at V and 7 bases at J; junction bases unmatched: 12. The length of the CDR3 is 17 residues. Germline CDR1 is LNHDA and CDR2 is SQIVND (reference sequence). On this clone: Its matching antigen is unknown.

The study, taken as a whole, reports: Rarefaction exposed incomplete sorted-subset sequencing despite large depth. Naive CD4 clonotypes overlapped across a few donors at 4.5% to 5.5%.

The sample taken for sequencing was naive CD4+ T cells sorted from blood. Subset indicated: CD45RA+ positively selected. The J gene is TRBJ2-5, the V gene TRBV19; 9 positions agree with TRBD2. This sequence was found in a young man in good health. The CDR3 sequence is CASSIDLTGGRAGTQYF. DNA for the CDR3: TGTGCCAGTAGTATAGATCTTACTGGCGGGAGGGCAGGGACCCAGTACTTC.